This entry lists 21 T cell receptor beta chains sequenced from one sample in a study of blood T cell repertoires in COVID-19. Sequenced by immunoSEQ multiplex PCR; TCRdb stores in-frame clones only, minus some. Of fewer than 350,000 clones detected, approximately 91% appear once; the ten largest clones hold 0.8% to 1%. The source material was PBMCs or T cells enriched from blood (not recorded which). The receptors stem from a woman in her twenties or thirties who had recovered from COVID-19.

The gene calls are TRBV27 and TRBJ2-1; 8 bases align to TRBD2. V shed 5 bases and J 2 bases; nucleotides not matched to a gene: 8. The CDR3 totals 16 residues. Germline V CDR1 and CDR2: MNHEY, SMNVEV (reference sequence). In DNA, the CDR3 is TGTGCCAGCAGTCGAGTTAGCGGGGACGCCTACAATGAGCAGTTCTTC. As protein: CASSRVSGDAYNEQFF.

V usage is TRBV28 and J usage is TRBJ1-1, with 8 bases matching TRBD1. V was pared by 6 bases and J by 0 bases, with 9 bases of the junction left unmatched. The CDR3 runs to 16 residues. Germline V gives CDR1 MDHEN, CDR2 SYDVKM. The CDR3 reads CASRGRQGKMNTEAFF. The CDR3 DNA is TGTGCCAGCAGAGGACGACAGGGGAAAATGAACACTGAAGCTTTCTTT.

The chain uses TRBV3-1 (or the pseudogene TRBV3-2) and TRBJ2-3, with D perhaps TRBD2 (6 bases). CDR1 is LGHDT, CDR2 YNNKEL, per germline (reference sequence). The CDR3 is 17 residues long. V was trimmed by 3 bases and J by 0 bases, leaving 16 bases between them. The CDR3 sequence: CASSHSSAGDSTDTQYF. DNA of the CDR3: TGTGCCAGCAGCCACTCCTCAGCGGGCGATAGCACAGATACGCAGTATTTT.

This chain uses TRBV19 with TRBJ2-5; unclear D gene. In germline, CDR1 is LNHDA, CDR2 SQIVND (reference sequence). CDR3 length: 13 amino acids. V was trimmed by 6 bases and J by 9 bases, leaving 17 bases between them. CDR3 DNA: TGTGCCAGTAGCCCTACCTTCGAAGTCGCCCAGTACTTC. Translating it yields CASSPTFEVAQYF.

The J gene is TRBJ2-5, the V gene TRBV15; 8 bases are shared with TRBD2. V dropped 5 bases and J dropped 0; count of bases not matched to a gene: 14. The CDR3 runs 18 residues. Germline V gene sequence: CDR1 LNHNV, CDR2 YYDKDF (reference sequence). The CDR3 spells CATSSNPRTSRYQETQYF. Here the CDR3 DNA reads TGTGCCACCAGCTCAAATCCCCGGACTAGCAGATACCAAGAGACCCAGTACTTC.

The chain has TRBV28 and TRBJ2-7; the D is unclear. V lost 3 bases, J lost 4 bases, and 7 bases lay in between. The CDR3 has 12 residues. From germline, CDR1 is MDHEN and CDR2 SYDVKM. CDR3 sequence: CASSLRFYEQYF. In DNA form, the CDR3 reads TGTGCCAGCAGTTTGCGGTTTTACGAGCAGTACTTC.

The V call is TRBV7-9, the J call TRBJ1-1; TRBD1 agrees at 9 bases. Trimming took 5 bases from V and 4 from J; bases not matched to a gene: 8. Per germline, CDR1 SEHNR and CDR2 FQNEAQ (reference sequence). The CDR3 is 15 amino acids. In DNA form, the CDR3 reads TGTGCCAGCAGCCCGAGGACAGGGGCGGTCACTGAAGCTTTCTTT. Protein: CASSPRTGAVTEAFF.

J is TRBJ1-2 and V is TRBV28, with a weak D call TRBD1 (5 bases). This CDR3 is 13 amino acids long. In germline, CDR1 is MDHEN, CDR2 SYDVKM. Trimming removed 6 bases at V and 7 bases at J, with 15 bases between. CDR3 in DNA: TGTGCCAGCAGGCAGGGTTACGAGCCTGGCTACACCTTC. Amino acid sequence: CASRQGYEPGYTF.

The CDR3 region has the DNA TGTGCCAGCAGCCACGACAGGGTCGAGCAGTACTTC. It specifies CASSHDRVEQYF. The rearrangement links TRBV28 to TRBJ2-7, with 7 bases aligning to TRBD1. CDR3 size: 12 residues. V was clipped by 6 bases and J by 6 bases; unmatched bases: 5. Germline V gives CDR1 MDHEN, CDR2 SYDVKM.

This clone was observed a single time. V and J are TRBV11-2 and TRBJ2-7; TRBD2 matches 8 bases. There are 17 residues in the CDR3. Trimming at V came to 6 bases and at J to 0 bases, leaving 13 bases not matched to a gene. Per the germline V gene, CDR1 is SGHAT and CDR2 is FQNNGV. DNA for the CDR3: TGTGCCAGCAGTCCCCTTTGGGGGCGGGGGGACTCCTACGAGCAGTACTTC. Its translation: CASSPLWGRGDSYEQYF.

V usage is TRBV10-3 and J usage is TRBJ1-1, with no clear D. This CDR3 comprises 12 residues. The V and J ends lost 4 bases and 5 bases respectively, with 8 bases between them. Per germline, CDR1 ENHRY and CDR2 SYGVKD. The CDR3 DNA is TGTGCCATCAGTGCTCGGGGAACTGAAGCTTTCTTT. It codes for CAISARGTEAFF.

The chain combines TRBV13 with TRBJ1-4, with 8 positions matching TRBD1. The CDR3 loop spans 14 amino acids. The trim removed 4 bases at V and 6 bases at J, leaving 4 bases unmatched. Germline CDR1 is PRHDT and CDR2 is FYEKMQ (reference sequence). CDR3 protein: CASSSTGAHEKLFF. CDR3 bases: TGTGCCAGCAGCTCGACAGGGGCGCATGAAAAACTGTTTTTT.

In its sample, this clone was seen once. The V gene is TRBV30, the J gene TRBJ1-1; TRBD1 agrees at 8 bases. Per germline, CDR1 GTSNPN and CDR2 SVGIG (reference sequence). Losses at the gene ends were 5 bases for V and 5 bases for J; bases not matched to a gene: 7. The CDR3 loop spans 13 amino acids. The CDR3 sequence is CAWGPGGRTEAFF. In DNA form, the CDR3 reads TGTGCCTGGGGCCCAGGGGGCCGGACTGAAGCTTTCTTT.

CDR3 coding DNA: TGTGCCAGTAGTCTCGGACAGGGGAGGGCCTACGAGCAGTACTTC. Its protein product is CASSLGQGRAYEQYF. This rearrangement joins TRBV19 to TRBJ2-7; 9 bases are a match to TRBD1. CDR3 length: 15 residues. V shed 5 bases and J 2 bases; nucleotides not matched to a gene: 7. Germline assignment: CDR1 LNHDA and CDR2 SQIVND (reference sequence). Supplemented by reference TRBV19 and TRBJ2-7, the full variable domain reads DGGITQSPKYLFRKEGQNVTLSCEQNLNHDAMYWYRQDPGQGLRLIYYSQIVNDFQKGDIAEGYSVSREKKESFPLTVTSAQKNPTAFYLCASSLGQGRAYEQYFGPGTRLTVT.

V is TRBV2 and J is TRBJ2-1; 8 nucleotides agree with TRBD1. Trimming removed 6 bases from V and 0 bases from J; junction bases left unmatched: 7. Germline values: CDR1 SNHLY, CDR2 FYNNEI. The CDR3 sequence is 16 residues long. The CDR3 sequence is CASSRRDRSSYNEQFF. The CDR3 DNA reads as TGTGCCAGCAGCCGAAGGGACAGGAGCTCCTACAATGAGCAGTTCTTC.

V usage is TRBV5-5 and J usage is TRBJ1-4; 7 positions agree with TRBD1. CDR3 length: 18 residues. Germline loops: CDR1 SGHKS, CDR2 YYEKEE (reference sequence). After removal of 4 bases from V and 2 bases from J, the junction contained 14 bases not matched to a gene. CDR3 sequence reads: CASSKIRDRGLTNEKLFF. DNA of the CDR3: TGTGCCAGCAGCAAGATCCGGGACAGAGGTTTGACTAATGAAAAACTGTTTTTT.

The gene calls are TRBV18 and TRBJ1-4, with D possibly being TRBD1 (5 bases). Germline V gene lookup returns CDR1 KGHSH and CDR2 LQKENI. The V and J ends lost 2 bases and 6 bases respectively, with 10 bases between them. The CDR3 length is 14 residues. Here the CDR3 DNA reads TGTGCCAGCTCACCAGACAGCCGGGATGAAAAACTGTTTTTT. It is translated as CASSPDSRDEKLFF. The full variable domain, with the rest looked up from reference TRBV18 and TRBJ1-4, is NAGVMQNPRHLVRRRGQEARLRCSPMKGHSHVYWYRQLPEEGLKFMVYLQKENIIDESGMPKERFSAEFPKEGPSILRIQQVVRGDSAAYFCASSPDSRDEKLFFGSGTQLSVL.

This clone was seen a single time. The gene calls are TRBV5-1 and TRBJ1-1; 7 positions agree with TRBD1. CDR1 is SGHRS, CDR2 YFSETQ, per germline. The CDR3 has 14 residues. The V gene end was trimmed by 2 bases and the J gene end by 4 bases; junction bases not matched to a gene: 5. DNA for the CDR3: TGCGCCAGCAGCTTCGGAGGGGGCCTCACTGAAGCTTTCTTT. Translated, it gives CASSFGGGLTEAFF.

V gene TRBV3-1 (or the pseudogene TRBV3-2) combines with J gene TRBJ2-1, with a weak D call TRBD2 (6 bases). CDR3 length: 16 residues. V was shortened by 3 bases and J by 3 bases, with 15 bases between the two germline ends. Germline CDR1 is LGHDT and CDR2 is YNNKEL (reference sequence). CDR3 nucleotide sequence: TGTGCCAGCAGCCAGTGGGGCGGGACCGTCTACAATGAGCAGTTCTTC. Protein product: CASSQWGGTVYNEQFF.

The V and J genes are TRBV20-1 and TRBJ1-2, with 7 bases lining up with TRBD1. CDR1 is DFQATT and CDR2 is SNEGSKA in the germline V gene (reference sequence). The CDR3 runs to 11 residues. The DNA for the CDR3 is TGCAGCCGACAGGGCGAGCAGGGCTACACCTTC. Its translation: CSRQGEQGYTF.

A single count supports this clone. This chain uses TRBV6-2 or TRBV6-3 with TRBJ1-1, with D uncertain. Trimming shortened V by 8 bases and J by 0 bases, and 19 bases separated the two germline ends. The CDR3 has 16 residues. CDR1 and CDR2 (germline): MNHEY, SVGEGT. Written as DNA, the CDR3 is TGTGCCAGCCGCCCCGGGAGGTACGGGATGAACACTGAAGCTTTCTTT. It encodes CASRPGRYGMNTEAFF.